Sequencing of this T cell receptor beta chain was carried out in a study of cytomegalovirus exposure and HLA in healthy donors. The trim removed 0 bases at V and 7 bases at J, leaving 2 bases unmatched. The V gene's germline CDR1 is SGHRS and CDR2 YFSETQ. There are 15 residues in the CDR3. 13 Jbeta primers and 60 Vbeta primers were used for the PCR. Sequencing was performed with immunoSEQ multiplex PCR; in TCRdb, only in-frame clones are kept and a portion is missing. Of 180,000 or so clones in the sample, about 69% were seen once. This chain connects TRBV5-1 to TRBJ1-6, with 9 bases matching TRBD1. The TCR originated in a human donor in good health. The sequenced sample was PBMCs. The CDR3 sequence is CASSLVDRGNSPLHF. In nucleotides, the CDR3 is TGCGCCAGCAGCTTGGTGGACAGGGGAAATTCACCCCTCCACTTT.